This note documents a single T cell receptor (beta chain) sequence. No antigen is known for it. The V end lost 5 bases, the J end lost 2 bases, and 16 bases lay between the germline ends. The germline gives CDR1 MNHNY, CDR2 SVGAGI (reference sequence). The CDR3 runs to 16 residues. The sample belongs to a study of T-cell memory formation after mild COVID-19. TCR alpha and TCR beta cDNA libraries with sample barcodes and UMIs came from 5'RACE using constant-segment primers. TCRdb ran MiXCR on the 5' RACE reads and lists one entry per CDR3 protein. The table records 350,000 to 450,000 distinct CDR3 sequences, about 15% of them present only once. Study conclusions and caveats: The study found contracting CD4+ clones mainly in CM and EM and contracting CD8+ clones in EMRA. A second wave expanding day 15 to 37 was CD4+-biased; contracting clones were balanced.

This TCR was recovered from a man between 18 and 35 years old who had mild COVID-19 (a few samples of this study predate the infection). Cell type and time point are not known. The chain uses TRBV6-6 and TRBJ1-3, with D uncertain. Sequenced sample: PBMCs or a T cell subset sorted from them (not recorded which). Here the CDR3 reads CASSPGGFSAGNTIYF. CDR3 sequence (DNA): TGTGCCAGCAGTCCCGGCGGCTTCTCGGCTGGAAACACCATATATTTT.